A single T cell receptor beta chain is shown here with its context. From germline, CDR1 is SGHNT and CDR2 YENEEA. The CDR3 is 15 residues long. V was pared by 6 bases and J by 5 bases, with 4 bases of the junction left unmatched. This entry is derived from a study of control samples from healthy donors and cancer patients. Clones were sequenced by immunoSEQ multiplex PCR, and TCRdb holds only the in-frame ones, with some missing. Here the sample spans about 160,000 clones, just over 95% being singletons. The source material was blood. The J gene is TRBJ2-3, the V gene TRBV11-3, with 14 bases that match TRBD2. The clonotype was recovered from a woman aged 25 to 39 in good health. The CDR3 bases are TGTGCCAGCAGTCAAGGACTAGCGGGAGGAGATACGCAGTATTTT. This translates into CASSQGLAGGDTQYF.